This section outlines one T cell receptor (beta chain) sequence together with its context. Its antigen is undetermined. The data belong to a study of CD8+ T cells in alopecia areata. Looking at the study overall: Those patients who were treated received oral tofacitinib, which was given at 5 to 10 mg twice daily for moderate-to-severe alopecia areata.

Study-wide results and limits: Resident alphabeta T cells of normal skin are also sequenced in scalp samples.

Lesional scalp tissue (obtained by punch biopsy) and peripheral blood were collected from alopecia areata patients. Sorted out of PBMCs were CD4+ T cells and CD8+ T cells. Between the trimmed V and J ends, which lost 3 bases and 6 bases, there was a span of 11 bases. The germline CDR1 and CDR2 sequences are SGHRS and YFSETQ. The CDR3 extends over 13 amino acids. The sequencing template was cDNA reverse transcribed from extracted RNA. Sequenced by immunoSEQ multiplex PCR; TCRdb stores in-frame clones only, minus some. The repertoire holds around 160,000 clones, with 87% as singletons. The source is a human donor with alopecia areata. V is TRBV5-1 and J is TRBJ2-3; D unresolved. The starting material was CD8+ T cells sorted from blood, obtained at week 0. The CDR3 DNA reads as TGCGCCAGCAGCTCAGCCCCCATTGATACGCAGTATTTT. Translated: CASSSAPIDTQYF.